This TCR beta chain was identified during a study of cytomegalovirus exposure and HLA in healthy donors. Study in general: The same platform used for the roughly 600 first-cohort repertoires was also used for the 130 or so validation repertoires, as a later analysis reported. Overall study results and limits: In vitro experiments confirmed that three CMV-associated chains were specific for CMV antigens.

A note on this clone: Its antigen is still unknown.

The CDR3 runs 15 residues. The germline gives CDR1 SGHTA, CDR2 FQGNSA. Trimming shortened V by 1 base and J by 1 base, and 8 bases separated the two germline ends. Profiled with immunoSEQ multiplex PCR; TCRdb holds only in-frame clones, not every one. Seen here are about 64,000 clones, approximately 95% observed once, and the top ten hold 5.8%. V gene TRBV7-2 combines with J gene TRBJ2-1; D is unclear. This TCR was recovered from a woman between 18 and 29 years old in good health and CMV-seropositive. The source material was PBMCs. DNA for the CDR3: TGTGCCAGCAGCTTAGTTGAGAGGTCCTACAATGAGCAGTTCTTC. Encoded protein: CASSLVERSYNEQFF. Full variable domain (remainder filled in from reference TRBV7-2 and TRBJ2-1): GAGVSQSPSNKVTEKGKDVELRCDPISGHTALYWYRQSLGQGLEFLIYFQGNSAPDKSGLPSDRFSAERTGGSVSTLTIQRTQQEDSAVYLCASSLVERSYNEQFFGPGTRLTVL.